This record concerns one TCR beta chain sequence. The target antigen is unknown. This record comes from a study of T cell responses to AZD1222 COVID-19 vaccine. Study-wide results and limits: The peak T cell response came first, and repertoires were sampled only after it.

The table came from immunoSEQ multiplex PCR; TCRdb's copy has only in-frame clones and leaves some out. The sample has under 90,000 clones, around 85% seen once. Second-dose recipients at about 4 or about 12 weeks were treated as one pooled group. Germline trimming cut 6 bases from V and 4 bases from J; bases unmatched to any gene: 5. Germline V gene lookup returns CDR1 MNHEY and CDR2 SVGAGI. The CDR3 has 14 amino acids. V is TRBV6-5 and J is TRBJ2-2, with TRBD2 identical over 7 bases. The TCR comes from an adult who received the AZD1222 COVID-19 vaccine. Sequences were derived from peripheral blood, sampled 28 days after the second AZD1222 dose. The DNA for the CDR3 is TGTGCCAGCAGGGGAACGGGGGGCACCGGGGAGCTGTTTTTT. Its protein is CASRGTGGTGELFF.